Listed here are 27 T cell receptor beta chains from one sample, sequenced in a study of blood T cell repertoires in COVID-19. TCRdb's table, derived via immunoSEQ multiplex PCR, lists solely in-frame clones and lacks some. In the table there are 95,000 to 150,000 clones, 90% of which are singletons. Sequencing was carried out using peripheral blood. The origin of the receptors is a woman aged 55-69 years with COVID-19, enrolled during active disease.

The J gene is TRBJ1-4, the V gene TRBV2; 8 bases are a match to TRBD1. Germline CDR1 and CDR2: SNHLY and FYNNEI. The CDR3 has 15 amino acids. V lost 6 bases, J lost 0 bases, and 3 bases stayed unmatched. CDR3: CASRKTGATNEKLFF. In nucleotides, the CDR3 is TGTGCCAGCAGGAAGACAGGGGCAACTAATGAAAAACTGTTTTTT.

V and J are TRBV15 and TRBJ1-4; D might be TRBD1 (5 bases). Germline CDR1 is LNHNV and CDR2 is YYDKDF (reference sequence). V was pared by 5 bases and J by 1 base, with 11 bases between. The CDR3 spans 15 residues. The DNA for the CDR3 is TGTGCCACCAGCTTAGGGGCACAAACTAATGAAAAACTGTTTTTT. It specifies CATSLGAQTNEKLFF.

This sequence joins TRBV2 and TRBJ2-2, with TRBD2 matching 10 bases. Looked up from germline, CDR1 is SNHLY and CDR2 is FYNNEI. After removal of 6 bases from V and 4 bases from J, the junction contained 5 bases not matched to a gene. CDR3 length: 15 amino acids. The CDR3 DNA follows: TGTGCCAGCAGCATCAAGCGGGGGGGCACCGGGGAGCTGTTTTTT. Encoded protein: CASSIKRGGTGELFF. Looking up the rest from reference TRBV2 and TRBJ2-2 gives the full variable domain: EPEVTQTPSHQVTQMGQEVILRCVPISNHLYFYWYRQILGQKVEFLVSFYNNEISEKSEIFDDQFSVERPDGSNFTLKIRSTKLEDSAMYFCASSIKRGGTGELFFGEGSRLTVL.

V usage is TRBV5-1 and J usage is TRBJ1-1, with no clear D. CDR1 is SGHRS, CDR2 YFSETQ, per germline. Trimming took 4 bases from V and 7 from J, leaving 8 bases between them. The CDR3 has 11 residues. In nucleotides, the CDR3 is TGCGCCAGCAGCGACGGAGTTGAAGCTTTCTTT. Amino acid sequence: CASSDGVEAFF.

The genes are TRBV4-1 and TRBJ2-2; 15 bases align to TRBD2. This CDR3 is built from 18 residues. V shed 5 bases and J 5 bases; nucleotides not matched to a gene: 9. Germline CDR1 and CDR2: MGHRA and YSYEKL. In DNA form, the CDR3 reads TGCGCCAGCAGCGTCCGGACTAGCGGGGGGGCCCGTACCGGGGAGCTGTTTTTT. Protein: CASSVRTSGGARTGELFF.

This rearrangement joins TRBV6-5 to TRBJ1-1; TRBD1 matches at 7 bases. The CDR3 is made up of 13 amino acids. V dropped 6 bases and J dropped 8; count of bases not matched to a gene: 9. CDR1 and CDR2 from the germline V gene are MNHEY and SVGAGI. Written as DNA, the CDR3 is TGTGCCAGCAGATTTACCAGACAGGGAGAAGCTTTCTTT. It yields the protein CASRFTRQGEAFF.

This rearrangement joins TRBV6-5 to TRBJ1-4, with D possibly TRBD1 on 5 matching bases. The V end was cut by 6 bases, the J end by 5 bases, with 10 bases between. CDR1 and CDR2 (germline): MNHEY, SVGAGI. CDR3 length: 13 residues. The CDR3 here is CASRDRMNEKLFF. Here the CDR3 DNA reads TGTGCCAGCAGAGACAGAATGAATGAAAAACTGTTTTTT.

This clone has just one count. The V call is TRBV5-6, the J call TRBJ2-7; the D gene is possibly TRBD1 (6 bases). Trimming shortened V by 0 bases and J by 5 bases, and 9 bases separated the two germline ends. The CDR3 spans 13 residues. Germline V lookup: CDR1 SGHDT, CDR2 YYEEEE. The CDR3 DNA sequence: TGTGCCAGCAGCTTGGACAGGGCCCACGAGCAGTACTTC. Encoded protein: CASSLDRAHEQYF. The full variable domain, completed using reference TRBV5-6 and TRBJ2-7, is DAGVTQSPTHLIKTRGQQVTLRCSPKSGHDTVSWYQQALGQGPQFIFQYYEEEERQRGNFPDRFSGHQFPNYSSELNVNALLLGDSALYLCASSLDRAHEQYFGPGTRLTVT.

The V and J genes are TRBV5-1 and TRBJ2-3; no definite D call. The CDR3 is 15 residues long. Per the germline V gene, CDR1 is SGHRS and CDR2 is YFSETQ. V was cut by 0 bases and J by 1 base, with 9 bases left in between. CDR3 DNA: TGCGCCAGCAGCTTGGCCCAGGATCGCACAGATACGCAGTATTTT. Its protein product is CASSLAQDRTDTQYF. Combining the CDR3 with reference TRBV5-1 and TRBJ2-3 gives the whole variable domain KAGVTQTPRYLIKTRGQQVTLSCSPISGHRSVSWYQQTPGQGLQFLFEYFSETQRNKGNFPGRFSGRQFSNSRSEMNVSTLELGDSALYLCASSLAQDRTDTQYFGPGTRLTVL.

The V and J genes are TRBV5-4 and TRBJ2-1, with a possible D match to TRBD2 (6 bases). Germline CDR1 is SGHNT and CDR2 is YYREEE (reference sequence). CDR3 length: 12 amino acids. V lost 4 bases, J lost 10 bases, and 12 bases lay in between. This CDR3 is CASSQTEGEQFF. The CDR3 bases are TGTGCCAGCAGCCAGACGGAGGGGGAGCAGTTCTTC.

The V gene is TRBV7-2, the J gene TRBJ2-5; D may be TRBD2 (5 bases). Germline V lookup: CDR1 SGHTA, CDR2 FQGNSA. Trimming stripped 2 bases from V and 7 bases from J, with 8 bases between. There are 12 residues in the CDR3. CDR3 region: CASSLYRGTQYF. The CDR3 nucleotides are TGTGCCAGCAGCTTATATCGGGGGACCCAGTACTTC.

The chain couples TRBV19 to TRBJ1-1; the D gene is possibly TRBD1 (6 bases). The CDR3 is 13 amino acids. V was pared by 6 bases and J by 11 bases, with 19 bases between. Per germline, CDR1 LNHDA and CDR2 SQIVND (reference sequence). The CDR3 nucleotides read TGTGCCAGTAGAGTGGCAGGGGTGAGAGGGGCTTTCTTT. It specifies CASRVAGVRGAFF.

J is TRBJ1-5 and V is TRBV14; D not certain. This CDR3 has 13 residues. Trimming removed 5 bases at V and 6 bases at J, with 11 bases between. Looked up from germline, CDR1 is SGHDN and CDR2 is FVKESK. CDR3 nucleotide sequence: TGTGCCAGCAGCATAAATCGGGGTCAGCCCCAGCATTTT. Amino acids: CASSINRGQPQHF.

The gene calls are TRBV27 and TRBJ2-2; 8 bases are shared with TRBD1. V lost 2 bases to trimming and J lost 5 bases; unmatched junction nucleotides: 7. The CDR3 consists of 16 residues. Germline values: CDR1 MNHEY, CDR2 SMNVEV (reference sequence). CDR3 in DNA: TGTGCCAGCAGTTTAGCAGGGGGCATAAGAACCGGGGAGCTGTTTTTT. It yields the protein CASSLAGGIRTGELFF.

As regards this clone: The sample carries other DNA sequences with the same CDR3. The chain recombines TRBV4-2 with TRBJ2-7, with a tentative D call TRBD1 (5 bases). This CDR3 is 14 amino acids long. Germline CDR1 reads LGHNA; CDR2 reads YNFKEQ. V was clipped by 1 base and J by 2 bases, with 9 bases between them. CDR3 loop: CASSQGQGTYEQYF. DNA for the CDR3: TGTGCCAGCAGCCAAGGCCAGGGCACCTACGAGCAGTACTTC.

The sample holds one count of this clone. The chain couples TRBV11-2 to TRBJ1-2; D uncertain. The CDR3 runs 14 residues. Trimming pared 5 bases from V and 7 bases from J, leaving 17 bases between. The germline CDR1 and CDR2 sequences are SGHAT and FQNNGV. The CDR3 protein is CASSLTQTEGGYTF. The CDR3 nucleotides are TGTGCCAGCAGCCTGACGCAAACGGAGGGTGGCTACACCTTC.

The CDR3 coding sequence is TGTGCCATCAGTGAGTCCGAGGGGGCCAATGAGCAGTTCTTC. It specifies CAISESEGANEQFF. This chain connects TRBV10-3 to TRBJ2-1, with 7 bases identical to TRBD1. Looked up from germline, CDR1 is ENHRY and CDR2 is SYGVKD. Trimming removed 0 bases from V and 6 bases from J; junction bases left unmatched: 2. This CDR3 is built from 14 residues.

The V gene is TRBV3-1 (or the pseudogene TRBV3-2), the J gene TRBJ2-7; 10 nucleotides agree with TRBD1. Looked up from germline, CDR1 is LGHDT and CDR2 is YNNKEL (reference sequence). V was pared by 1 base and J by 2 bases, with 5 bases of the junction left unmatched. The CDR3 runs 16 residues. The CDR3 bases are TGTGCCAGCAGCCAAGTGACTGACAGGGGGCCCTACGAGCAGTACTTC. This encodes CASSQVTDRGPYEQYF.

The chain joins TRBV4-3 to TRBJ2-1; TRBD1 matches at 7 bases. The junction had 10 bases not matched to a gene; V was cut back by 1 base and J by 10 bases. Germline assignment: CDR1 LGHNA and CDR2 YSLEER. The CDR3 sequence is 15 residues long. This CDR3 reads CASSQGNDRAGEQFF. The DNA for the CDR3 is TGCGCCAGCAGCCAAGGAAACGACAGGGCAGGGGAGCAGTTCTTC.

The chain employs TRBV19 and TRBJ1-4; perhaps TRBD1 as D (6 bases). Germline assignment: CDR1 LNHDA and CDR2 SQIVND (reference sequence). CDR3 length: 14 residues. Trimming removed 7 bases from V and 7 bases from J, with 16 bases in between. CDR3 sequence reads: CASTAGTLTEKLFF. The CDR3 DNA follows: TGTGCCAGTACCGCCGGGACATTGACTGAAAAACTGTTTTTT.

The chain combines TRBV27 with TRBJ1-2; 7 bases are shared with TRBD1. Germline CDR1 reads MNHEY; CDR2 reads SMNVEV (reference sequence). V dropped 6 bases and J dropped 6; count of bases not matched to a gene: 16. The CDR3 loop spans 16 amino acids. The CDR3 nucleotides are TGTGCCAGCAGACAACAATCCGGGACAGTCCACGATGGCTACACCTTC. It codes for CASRQQSGTVHDGYTF.

The V and J genes are TRBV6-6 and TRBJ2-5; maybe TRBD1 (5 bases). The V end was cut by 0 bases, the J end by 5 bases, with 16 bases between. CDR1 is MNHNY and CDR2 is SVGAGI in the germline V gene (reference sequence). The CDR3 has 16 amino acids. The CDR3 nucleotides read TGTGCCAGCAGTTACTCTAGGGCAGGGTCTGGGGAGACCCAGTACTTC. Its translation is CASSYSRAGSGETQYF.

The V gene is TRBV18, the J gene TRBJ1-2; the match to TRBD1 covers 7 bases. The germline V gene encodes CDR1 KGHSH and CDR2 LQKENI. This CDR3 is built from 15 residues. V lost 1 base and J lost 1; bases outside the gene matches: 3. CDR3 in DNA: TGTGCCAGCTCACCACAAGGGACAGATAACTATGGCTACACCTTC. Translation: CASSPQGTDNYGYTF.

The chain uses TRBV7-9 and TRBJ1-1, with 7 bases lining up with TRBD1. Germline V lookup: CDR1 SEHNR, CDR2 FQNEAQ (reference sequence). The CDR3 contains 13 residues. V lost 6 bases, J lost 5 bases, and 6 bases stayed unmatched. CDR3 amino acids: CASRPDRVTEAFF. Written as DNA, the CDR3 is TGTGCCAGCAGACCCGACAGGGTTACTGAAGCTTTCTTT.

The chain's CDR3 is CASSPTGSGEQYF. The CDR3 bases are TGTGCCAGTAGTCCAACAGGGTCGGGCGAGCAGTACTTC. The chain combines TRBV19 with TRBJ2-7; D possibly corresponds to TRBD1 (6 bases). CDR1 LNHDA and CDR2 SQIVND come from the germline V gene (reference sequence). CDR3 length: 13 residues. V shed 5 bases and J shed 6 bases, with 14 bases lying between them.

The chain couples TRBV19 to TRBJ1-2; 7 bases align to TRBD1. Trimming took 5 bases from V and 8 from J; bases not matched to a gene: 14. The germline gives CDR1 LNHDA, CDR2 SQIVND (reference sequence). There are 15 residues in the CDR3. CDR3 sequence reads: CASSPTGRSAEGYTF. DNA for the CDR3: TGTGCCAGTAGTCCGACAGGGCGGAGTGCGGAAGGCTACACCTTC.

This clone was seen only once. This sequence joins TRBV6-5 and TRBJ2-7; TRBD1 aligns across 11 bases. The CDR3 has 15 residues. Germline-derived CDR1 and CDR2 are MNHEY and SVGAGI. The trim removed 6 bases at V and 2 bases at J, leaving 6 bases unmatched. This CDR3 reads CASRGGTGGPYEQYF. Here the CDR3 DNA reads TGTGCCAGCAGAGGCGGGACAGGGGGACCCTACGAGCAGTACTTC.